The clone carrying this T cell receptor (beta chain) was seen only a few times. Its target is unknown. The sample, about 9.7 milliliters of peripheral blood, was drawn from each donor. No fewer than 7 million PBMCs went into each sample. CDR3 length: 22 amino acids. Looked up from germline, CDR1 is MDHEN and CDR2 is SYDVKM. Trimming removed 5 bases from V and 0 bases from J; junction bases left unmatched: 25. The data were obtained in a study of blood T cells in healthy people across ages. Whole-study findings and limits: No one knew whether donors had CMV, which possibly confounded expanded clonotype changes.

A second PCR, run for roughly 7 to 11 cycles, used a sample-barcoded 5' primer plus a J-beta primer mix. TCRdb reanalysed the 5' RACE reads using MiXCR and keeps one entry per CDR3 protein. The table records some 1 million distinct CDR3 sequences, 40% to 45% of them present only once. Sequencing input: blood. The clonotype originates from a woman aged 55-69 years in good health. The gene calls are TRBV28 and TRBJ2-1, with TRBD1 identical over 7 bases. The CDR3 loop is CASSNRQGAKSEVDISYNEQFF. The CDR3 coding sequence is TGTGCCAGCAGTAACAGACAGGGAGCAAAGTCCGAAGTGGACATCTCCTACAATGAGCAGTTCTTC.